This T cell receptor beta chain derives from a study of beta chain features in type 1 diabetes. On the study more broadly: Analysis included around 100 million sorted cells drawn from all samples. Whole-study results and caveats: Within each of all four CD4+ subsets, Type 1 diabetes patients had TCRB CDR3s that were moderately but significantly shorter.

There are many counts of this clone. The antigen remains undetermined. Using CD45RO/CCR7/CD25/CD127/CD95/CD27, CD4+ naive, central memory, regulatory and stem cell-like memory cells were sorted. What was sequenced were expressed TCRB transcripts, since all of the isolated RNA had been reverse transcribed. TCRdb's table, derived via immunoSEQ multiplex PCR, lists solely in-frame clones and lacks some. This sample has 120,000 or so clones, with around 17% found just once. The germline gives CDR1 MNHNY, CDR2 SVGAGI (reference sequence). This CDR3 has 11 amino acids. Trimming left V 6 bases short and J 6 bases short, with 6 bases between.

The V call is TRBV6-6, the J call TRBJ2-1; tentative D call: TRBD1 (5 bases). Input material: central memory CD4+ T cells from blood. The source of this sequence is a man aged 30-40 years with type 1 diabetes. This CDR3 reads CASSRANEQFF. The CDR3 region has the DNA TGTGCCAGCAGCAGGGCCAATGAGCAGTTCTTC.